This TCR beta chain was retrieved from a study of CD8 T cells in ankylosing spondylitis. Study-wide results and limits: Made up of eight or nine highly homologous variants, a TCR beta motif appeared characteristic of ankylosing spondylitis blood.

Looked up from germline, CDR1 is SGHKS and CDR2 is YYEKEE (reference sequence). Trimming left V 4 bases short and J 10 bases short, with 15 bases between. This CDR3 contains 13 residues. By share, this clonotype counts as medium-sized. What it binds is not known. TCRdb independently ran MiXCR on the 5' RACE reads; one entry per CDR3 protein. Here the sample spans about 31,000 distinct CDR3 sequences, 7.2% being singletons. The sequencing input was blood, either unsorted or a sorted T cell fraction (not recorded which). This clonotype was sampled from a male donor with ankylosing spondylitis or in good health (not recorded which). The chain recombines TRBV5-5 with TRBJ2-1; a weak D match, TRBD2 (6 bases). CDR3 bases: TGTGCCAGCAGCCCTCTTGGTAGCGGAGAGCAGTTCTTC. Encoded protein: CASSPLGSGEQFF. The complete variable domain, with remaining parts taken from reference TRBV5-5 and TRBJ2-1, reads DAGVTQSPTHLIKTRGQQVTLRCSPISGHKSVSWYQQVLGQGPQFIFQYYEKEERGRGNFPDRFSARQFPNYSSELNVNALLLGDSALYLCASSPLGSGEQFFGPGTRLTVL.